The rows below give T cell receptor beta chains drawn from one sample of a study of cytomegalovirus exposure and HLA in healthy donors. The assay was immunoSEQ multiplex PCR, and TCRdb's table has in-frame clones only and misses some. The table for this sample gives about 210,000 clones. The sequencing sample was made of PBMCs. These TCRs come from a woman aged 25 to 45 in good health and CMV-seropositive. Each CDR3 is given with its conserved first and last residue. Fields, in order: V gene, CDR3 length, D gene, J gene, CDR3 DNA, CDR3 protein. A D gene is named only where the DNA matches it firmly.

TRBV6-6	16	.	TRBJ1-5	TGTGCCAGCAGTTCACAGGGTGATCCGTATGGACAGCCCCAGCATTTT	CASSSQGDPYGQPQHF
TRBV29-1	17	.	TRBJ1-2	TGCAGCGTTCTTGTTCGGGGTCCCTCTGCGGATAACTATGGCTACACCTTC	CSVLVRGPSADNYGYTF
TRBV19	16	TRBD2	TRBJ2-3	TGTGCCAGTAGTACCGGACTAGCGGCGTACACAGATACGCAGTATTTT	CASSTGLAAYTDTQYF
TRBV30	18	TRBD1	TRBJ1-3	TGTGCCTGGAGTGTAAGATCCTGGACAGGTGAACAGGGAAACACCATATATTTT	CAWSVRSWTGEQGNTIYF
TRBV10-3	15	TRBD2	TRBJ2-3	TGTGCCATCAGTGGTAGGACTAGCGGGACAGATACGCAGTATTTT	CAISGRTSGTDTQYF
TRBV5-1	14	.	TRBJ1-4	TGCGCCAGCAGCTTCGGGTCGACTAATGAAAAACTGTTTTTT	CASSFGSTNEKLFF
TRBV11-1	19	TRBD1	TRBJ2-4	TGTGCCAGCAGCTTAGATCCGGGACAGGGGGGCCGGGCCAAAAACATTCAGTACTTC	CASSLDPGQGGRAKNIQYF
TRBV2	16	TRBD2	TRBJ2-1	TGTGCCAGCAGTCCCCCCATAGCGGGATCCTACAATGAGCAGTTCTTC	CASSPPIAGSYNEQFF
TRBV28	14	.	TRBJ2-5	TGTGCCAGCATGAATGGGGGCTTGGGAGAGACCCAGTACTTC	CASMNGGLGETQYF
TRBV28	14	.	TRBJ1-4	TGTGCCAGCACCATGATAGGGGCGGGGGAAAAACTGTTTTTT	CASTMIGAGEKLFF
TRBV7-9	18	TRBD1	TRBJ1-1	TGTGCCAGCAGCTTATGGACAGGGGGCCTCGGTTCGAACACTGAAGCTTTCTTT	CASSLWTGGLGSNTEAFF
TRBV10-3	15	TRBD2	TRBJ2-1	TGTGCCATCAGTGAGTCGGCTAGCGGCTTCAATGAGCAGTTCTTC	CAISESASGFNEQFF
TRBV5-1	15	TRBD2	TRBJ2-7	TGCGCCAGCAGCTTGGAACTAGCGGGGGCCTACGAGCAGTACTTC	CASSLELAGAYEQYF
TRBV5-1	15	.	TRBJ1-4	TGCGCCAGCAGCTTGGGGAGTGCAACTAATGAAAAACTGTTTTTT	CASSLGSATNEKLFF